This T cell receptor (beta chain) was sequenced for a study of shared clonotypes between healthy human individuals. Study outcomes and limitations: The authors expected sequencing depth to affect clonotype sharing among donors. A limitation of the genetic and exposure-history diversity represented arose from few donors. The sampled material consisted only of blood, and tissue repertoires are likely to differ.

This CDR3 contains 17 residues. Trimming pared 1 base from V and 4 bases from J, leaving 18 bases between. Germline V gene lookup returns CDR1 MGHRA and CDR2 YSYEKL. Notes on this clone: The antigen remains unidentified.

Sequencing was performed on unsorted PBMC DNA using ten immunoSEQ deep assay plates. Some clones are missing from TCRdb's copy, which holds only in-frame ones; the method was immunoSEQ multiplex PCR. The profile shows hundreds of thousands of clones, around 80% of them singletons. The source material was PBMCs. The J gene is TRBJ2-3, the V gene TRBV4-1; D unresolved. This clonotype was obtained from a woman aged 40 to 55 in good health. Some clones in this sample may be carry-over from other donors' samples. The CDR3 sequence is CASSQGRARTSSDTQYF. The CDR3, as DNA: TGCGCCAGCAGCCAAGGTAGGGCCCGTACGAGTTCAGATACGCAGTATTTT.